The 10 T cell receptor beta chains below come from one sample, sequenced in a study of beta chain features in type 1 diabetes. What was sequenced were expressed TCRB transcripts, since all of the isolated RNA had been reverse transcribed. The method was immunoSEQ multiplex PCR; TCRdb's version includes in-frame clones alone and lacks a portion of them. The table lists about 320,000 clones, 12% to 15% of them singletons. Sequenced input: central memory CD4+ T cells from blood. These receptors all come from a young man in good health.

The genes are TRBV6-1 and TRBJ1-1; a weak D match, TRBD1 (6 bases). The CDR3 extends over 15 amino acids. V was trimmed by 4 bases and J by 1 base, leaving 13 bases between them. Germline CDR1 reads MNHNS; CDR2 reads SASEGT. CDR3 amino acids: CASSGSRGWNTEAFF. The CDR3 nucleotides are TGTGCCAGCAGTGGAAGCAGGGGTTGGAACACTGAAGCTTTCTTT.

There are a few counts of this clone. This sample includes further DNA sequences coding for the same CDR3. The chain is built from TRBV7-2 and TRBJ1-5; D unclear. Germline values: CDR1 SGHTA, CDR2 FQGNSA. V was trimmed by 1 base and J by 0 bases, leaving 4 bases between them. This CDR3 has 14 residues. The CDR3 region has the DNA TGTGCCAGCAGCTTAGAGTTTAGCAATCAGCCCCAGCATTTT. This translates into CASSLEFSNQPQHF.

This chain uses TRBV2 with TRBJ2-3, with TRBD2 as a possible D gene (5 bases). Germline CDR1 and CDR2: SNHLY and FYNNEI. V gave up 5 bases and J gave up 2 bases, with 11 bases separating them. The CDR3 spans 14 residues. The CDR3 bases are TGTGCCAGCAGTACTGCCGACTACACAGATACGCAGTATTTT. Its translation is CASSTADYTDTQYF. The whole variable domain, remainder taken from reference TRBV2 and TRBJ2-3, is EPEVTQTPSHQVTQMGQEVILRCVPISNHLYFYWYRQILGQKVEFLVSFYNNEISEKSEIFDDQFSVERPDGSNFTLKIRSTKLEDSAMYFCASSTADYTDTQYFGPGTRLTVL.

The chain is built from TRBV5-6 and TRBJ1-1; D is unresolved. The ends were cut back, 4 bases at V and 11 bases at J, with 15 bases in the middle. CDR1 SGHDT and CDR2 YYEEEE come from the germline V gene. This CDR3 comprises 12 residues. The chain's CDR3 is CASSEGKARAFF. The CDR3 nucleotides are TGTGCCAGCAGCGAAGGCAAGGCTCGGGCTTTCTTT.

This clone was counted at least ten times. This chain links TRBV6-6 with TRBJ1-6; D not certain. The V end lost 2 bases, the J end lost 10 bases, and 12 bases lay between the germline ends. Germline lookup yields CDR1 MNHNY and CDR2 SVGAGI (reference sequence). The CDR3 is 14 amino acids. The CDR3 DNA is TGTGCCAGCAGTTACGGGAGGGAGCGATCACCCCTCCACTTT. It encodes CASSYGRERSPLHF.

This clone was seen more than once but under ten times. This chain links TRBV5-1 with TRBJ2-1; TRBD2 might be the D (6 bases). Germline CDR1 and CDR2: SGHRS and YFSETQ. This CDR3 has 21 residues. V was shortened by 4 bases and J by 0 bases, with 29 bases between the two germline ends. In DNA form, the CDR3 reads TGCGCCAGCAGCCCGGGGCAAAGGGGCGGGATCCCCTCCCGCTCCTACAATGAGCAGTTCTTC. It translates to CASSPGQRGGIPSRSYNEQFF.

There are a few counts of this clone. J is TRBJ1-4 and V is TRBV5-5, with unresolved D. The CDR3 consists of 12 residues. Between the trimmed V and J ends, which lost 4 bases and 8 bases, there was a span of 9 bases. Germline CDR1 and CDR2: SGHKS and YYEKEE (reference sequence). This CDR3 reads CASSPDREKLFF. In DNA form, the CDR3 reads TGTGCCAGCAGCCCCGATAGGGAAAAACTGTTTTTT.

V gene TRBV7-2 combines with J gene TRBJ2-3; TRBD1 matches 9 bases. The CDR3 is made up of 16 amino acids. Germline V lookup: CDR1 SGHTA, CDR2 FQGNSA. V trimming: 4 bases; J trimming: 4 bases; junction bases outside the gene matches: 9. The CDR3 DNA follows: TGTGCCAGCAGCTATAGACAGGGGGGGACCGCAGATACGCAGTATTTT. Protein sequence: CASSYRQGGTADTQYF.

In its sample, this clone was seen a few times. The chain couples TRBV2 to TRBJ2-1; D ambiguous. This CDR3 comprises 16 residues. The V end lost 6 bases, the J end lost 8 bases, and 23 bases lay between the germline ends. Germline V CDR1 and CDR2: SNHLY, FYNNEI. The CDR3 protein is CASRVPASGQVDEQFF. Written as DNA, the CDR3 is TGTGCCAGCAGGGTCCCGGCCTCAGGCCAGGTGGATGAGCAGTTCTTC.

A word on this clone: An end of the junction does not agree with germline; a read error may underlie this. Other DNA sequences in the sample encode the same CDR3. The chain carries TRBV2 and TRBJ2-5; 12 nucleotides line up with TRBD2. Germline lookup yields CDR1 SNHLY and CDR2 FYNNEI. This CDR3 contains 15 residues. The CDR3: CASRTLGLAGETQYF. CDR3 DNA: TGTGCTAGCAGGACCCTGGGACTAGCGGGAGAGACCCAGTACTTC.